This TCR beta chain appears in the sequencing data of a study of T cell responses to AZD1222 COVID-19 vaccine. Profiled with immunoSEQ multiplex PCR; TCRdb holds only in-frame clones, not every one. Among some 130,000 clones listed, under 95% were seen once. Germline values: CDR1 LNHDA, CDR2 SQIVND (reference sequence). V was shortened by 3 bases and J by 0 bases, with 8 bases between the two germline ends. This CDR3 spans 14 amino acids. The source of this sequence is an adult who received the AZD1222 COVID-19 vaccine. The sample in question was peripheral blood, obtained 28 days after the second AZD1222 dose. The rearrangement links TRBV19 to TRBJ1-2, with D hard to call. CDR3 region: CASSIRPSNYGYTF. The CDR3 DNA is TGTGCCAGTAGTATTCGCCCGTCTAACTATGGCTACACCTTC.